This T cell receptor beta chain came from a study of blood T cell repertoires in COVID-19. Turning to the study itself: The samples span acute and convalescent COVID-19 from the United States, Italy and Spain. T cells, B-cell-depleted T cells, or PBMCs supplied cDNA or gDNA.

Only in-frame clones appear in the TCRdb table, and some are missing; sequencing was by immunoSEQ multiplex PCR. The table shows about 250,000 clones, with roughly 89% occurring only once. Participants came from under 30 US areas, aged roughly 18 to 95 years. The CDR3 is 13 amino acids. Germline V gene sequence: CDR1 MNHEY, CDR2 SVGAGI. V was shortened by 7 bases and J by 2 bases, with 11 bases between the two germline ends. The chain links TRBV6-5 to TRBJ2-5, with D possibly being TRBD1 (6 bases). The specimen sequenced was PBMCs or T cells enriched from blood (not recorded which). The clonotype was recovered from a woman aged 25 to 45 with acute COVID-19. The CDR3 nucleotides are TGTGCCAGCAACAGGGACCGTCAAGAGACCCAGTACTTC. Translated: CASNRDRQETQYF.